The 2 T cell receptor beta chains below come from one sample, sequenced in a study of blood T cell repertoires in COVID-19. Measured with immunoSEQ multiplex PCR; TCRdb has only the in-frame clones, and not every one. The sample lists around 100,000 clones, 75% to 90% occurring once. The sequencing input was peripheral blood. Every receptor here comes from a woman aged 60-75 years with COVID-19, enrolled during active disease.

The J gene is TRBJ1-6, the V gene TRBV27; D call uncertain. Germline lookup yields CDR1 MNHEY and CDR2 SMNVEV (reference sequence). The V end was cut by 7 bases, the J end by 7 bases, with 20 bases between. The CDR3 has 16 residues. Here the CDR3 DNA reads TGTGCCAGCAACCAAAGCCCATTCTCGGGGAATTCACCCCTCCACTTT. Translation: CASNQSPFSGNSPLHF.

The rearrangement joins TRBV7-3 to TRBJ2-1; D remains ambiguous. The CDR3 sequence is 11 residues long. Germline V CDR1 and CDR2: SGHTA, FQGTGA. V was pared by 5 bases and J by 4 bases, with 3 bases between. The chain's CDR3 is CASSIYNEQFF. Written as DNA, the CDR3 is TGTGCCAGCAGCATATACAATGAGCAGTTCTTC.